This entry describes one T cell receptor beta chain. TCRdb redid the calling of the 5' RACE reads with MiXCR, one entry per CDR3 protein. This table has fewer than 500,000 distinct CDR3 sequences, roughly 20% appearing once. The data were taken from a study of T cells after yellow fever vaccination. Background on the study: SMART-Seq v4 Ultra Low Input prepared the low-cell-number fractions.

The CDR3 loop spans 13 amino acids. Trimming shortened V by 4 bases and J by 6 bases, and 9 bases separated the two germline ends. Germline loops: CDR1 MNHEY, CDR2 SVGAGI. The rearrangement uses TRBV6-5 and TRBJ2-2; D is unclear. Sequenced material: PBMCs, taken before the yellow fever booster vaccination. The receptor was derived from a young man who received the YFV17D yellow fever vaccine. CDR3 in DNA: TGTGCCAGCAGTTGGTCGTTAGCCGGGGAGCTGTTTTTT. It translates to CASSWSLAGELFF.